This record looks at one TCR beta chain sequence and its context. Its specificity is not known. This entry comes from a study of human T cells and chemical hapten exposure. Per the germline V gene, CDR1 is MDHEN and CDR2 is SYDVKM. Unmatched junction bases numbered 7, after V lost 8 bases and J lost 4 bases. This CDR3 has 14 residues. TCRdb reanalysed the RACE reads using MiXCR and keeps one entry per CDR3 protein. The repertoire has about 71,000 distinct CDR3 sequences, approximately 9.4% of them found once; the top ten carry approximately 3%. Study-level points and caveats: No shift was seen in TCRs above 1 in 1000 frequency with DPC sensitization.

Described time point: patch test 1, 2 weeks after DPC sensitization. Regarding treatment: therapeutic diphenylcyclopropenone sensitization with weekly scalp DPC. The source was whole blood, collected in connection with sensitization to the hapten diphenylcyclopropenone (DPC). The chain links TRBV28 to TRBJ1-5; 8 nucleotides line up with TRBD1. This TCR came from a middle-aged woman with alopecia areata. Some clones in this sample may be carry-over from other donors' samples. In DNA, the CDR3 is TGTGCCAGCGAAAACAGGGGGGTAAATCAGCCCCAGCATTTT. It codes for CASENRGVNQPQHF.